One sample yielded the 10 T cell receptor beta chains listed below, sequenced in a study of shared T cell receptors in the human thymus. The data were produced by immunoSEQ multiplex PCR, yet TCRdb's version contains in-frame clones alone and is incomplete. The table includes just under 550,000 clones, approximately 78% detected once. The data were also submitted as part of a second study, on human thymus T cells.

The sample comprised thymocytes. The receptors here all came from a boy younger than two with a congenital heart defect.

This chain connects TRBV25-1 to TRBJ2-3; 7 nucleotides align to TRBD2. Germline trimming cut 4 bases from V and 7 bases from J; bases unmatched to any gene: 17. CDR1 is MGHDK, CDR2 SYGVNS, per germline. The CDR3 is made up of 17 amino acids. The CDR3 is CASSGGKGLAVIYTQYF. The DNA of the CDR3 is TGTGCCAGCAGTGGGGGTAAAGGGCTAGCGGTGATTTATACGCAGTATTTT.

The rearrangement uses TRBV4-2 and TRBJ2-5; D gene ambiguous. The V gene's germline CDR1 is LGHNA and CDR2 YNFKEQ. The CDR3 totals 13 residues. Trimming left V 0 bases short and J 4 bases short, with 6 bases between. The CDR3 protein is CASSQDLSETQYF. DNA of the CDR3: TGTGCCAGCAGCCAAGATCTCTCAGAGACCCAGTACTTC.

The CDR3 nucleotides are TGCAGCGTTGAACCTCCAGGGCGCACAGATACGCAGTATTTT. Protein product: CSVEPPGRTDTQYF. The chain carries TRBV29-1 and TRBJ2-3; tentative D call: TRBD1 (5 bases). The CDR3 totals 14 residues. The germline V gene encodes CDR1 SQVTM and CDR2 ANQGSEA. The ends were cut back, 2 bases at V and 1 base at J, with 10 bases in the middle.

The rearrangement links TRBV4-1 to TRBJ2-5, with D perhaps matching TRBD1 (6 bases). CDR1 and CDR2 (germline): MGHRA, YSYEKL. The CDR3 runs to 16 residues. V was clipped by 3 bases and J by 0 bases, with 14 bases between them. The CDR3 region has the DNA TGCGCCAGCAGCCACCGACAGGCCACGTACCAAGAGACCCAGTACTTC. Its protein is CASSHRQATYQETQYF.

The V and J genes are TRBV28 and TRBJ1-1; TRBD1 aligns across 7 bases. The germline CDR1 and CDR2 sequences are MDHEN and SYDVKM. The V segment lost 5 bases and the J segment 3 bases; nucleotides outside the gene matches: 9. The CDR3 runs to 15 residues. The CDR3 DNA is TGTGCCAGCAGTACCCAGACAGGGTTGGACACTGAAGCTTTCTTT. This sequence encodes CASSTQTGLDTEAFF.

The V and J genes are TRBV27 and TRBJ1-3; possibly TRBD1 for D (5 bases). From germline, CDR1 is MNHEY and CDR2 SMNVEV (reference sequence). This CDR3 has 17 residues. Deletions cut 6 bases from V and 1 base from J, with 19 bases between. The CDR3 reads CASSHKGPTISGNTIYF. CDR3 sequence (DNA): TGTGCCAGCAGCCATAAGGGGCCTACAATATCTGGAAACACCATATATTTT.

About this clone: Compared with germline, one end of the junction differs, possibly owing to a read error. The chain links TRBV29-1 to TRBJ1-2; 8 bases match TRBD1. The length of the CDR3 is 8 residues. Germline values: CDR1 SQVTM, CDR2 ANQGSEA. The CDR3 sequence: CSVGTGQF. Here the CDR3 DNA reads TGCAGCGTTGGGACAGGGCAATTC.

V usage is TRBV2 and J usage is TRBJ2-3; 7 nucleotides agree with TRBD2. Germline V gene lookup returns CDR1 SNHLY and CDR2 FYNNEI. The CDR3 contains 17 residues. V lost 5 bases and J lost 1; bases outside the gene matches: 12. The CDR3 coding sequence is TGTGCCAGCAGTCCGGGGGGAGCGGGAAGTGGCACAGATACGCAGTATTTT. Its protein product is CASSPGGAGSGTDTQYF.

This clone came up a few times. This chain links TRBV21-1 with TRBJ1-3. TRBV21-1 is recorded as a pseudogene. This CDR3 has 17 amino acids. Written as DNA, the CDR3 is TGTGCCAGCAGCAAATATATGGGGTCGGAGGGGAGACACACCATATATTTT. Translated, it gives CASSKYMGSEGRHTIYF.

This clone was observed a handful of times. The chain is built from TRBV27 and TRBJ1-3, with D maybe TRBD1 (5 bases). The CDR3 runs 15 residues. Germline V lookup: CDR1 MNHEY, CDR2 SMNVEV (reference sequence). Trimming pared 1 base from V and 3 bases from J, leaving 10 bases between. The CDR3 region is CASSLCQGCGNTIYF. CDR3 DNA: TGTGCCAGCAGTTTATGTCAGGGCTGTGGAAACACCATATATTTT.